The present entry profiles one T cell receptor beta chain with its context. The antigen is not known. These data come from a study of T cell repertoires in aging, cancer and after chemotherapy. Study-wide points: Healthy donors lost TCR diversity with age mainly through richness, cancer patients through richness and evenness.

The V gene lost 10 bases and the J gene lost 3 bases, with 10 bases spanning the gap. This CDR3 has 12 residues. Germline CDR1 is LNHDA and CDR2 is SQIVND (reference sequence). TCR beta rearrangements were amplified from peripheral blood genomic DNA. A mixed TRB-A/B primer pool amplified rearranged TRB by multiplex touch-down PCR. TCRdb itself ran the multiplex PCR reads through MiXCR, one entry per CDR3 protein. The sample lists about 3,300 distinct CDR3 sequences; 38% were seen once. The chain uses TRBV19 and TRBJ1-3; maybe TRBD1 (6 bases). This clonotype originated in a human donor in good health. Sequencing input: blood. The CDR3 protein is CATGQFGNTIYF. For the CDR3, the DNA is TGTGCCACCGGACAGTTTGGAAACACCATATATTTT. The entire variable domain, with the rest obtained from reference TRBV19 and TRBJ1-3, is as follows: DGGITQSPKYLFRKEGQNVTLSCEQNLNHDAMYWYRQDPGQGLRLIYYSQIVNDFQKGDIAEGYSVSREKKESFPLTVTSAQKNPTAFYLCATGQFGNTIYFGEGSWLTVV.